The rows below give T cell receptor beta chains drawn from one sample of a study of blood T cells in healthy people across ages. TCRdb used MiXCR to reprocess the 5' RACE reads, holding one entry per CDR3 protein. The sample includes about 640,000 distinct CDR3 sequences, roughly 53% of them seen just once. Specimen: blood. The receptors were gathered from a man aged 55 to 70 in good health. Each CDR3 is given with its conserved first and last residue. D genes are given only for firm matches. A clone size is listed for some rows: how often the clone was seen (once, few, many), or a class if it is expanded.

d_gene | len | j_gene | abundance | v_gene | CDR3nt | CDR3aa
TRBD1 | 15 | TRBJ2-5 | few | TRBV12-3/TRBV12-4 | TGTGCCAGCAGTTTTCAACAGGGGGGACAAGAGACCCAGTACTTC | CASSFQQGGQETQYF
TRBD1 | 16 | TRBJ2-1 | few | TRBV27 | TGTGCCAGCAGTCCGCTGGGACAGGGCCTTGCCAATGAGCAGTTCTTC | CASSPLGQGLANEQFF
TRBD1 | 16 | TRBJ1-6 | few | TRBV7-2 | TGTGCCAGCAGCTTTCCTCCGGGACAGGGGAATTCACCCCTCCACTTT | CASSFPPGQGNSPLHF
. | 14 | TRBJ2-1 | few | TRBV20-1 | TGCAGTGCTATACGGAGCGGGCGAGACAATGAGCAGTTCTTC | CSAIRSGRDNEQFF
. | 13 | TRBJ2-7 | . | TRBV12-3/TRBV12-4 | TGTGCCAGCAGTTCGGACACCTCCTACGAGCAGTACTTC | CASSSDTSYEQYF
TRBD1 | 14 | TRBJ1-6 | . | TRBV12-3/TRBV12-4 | TGTGCCAGCAGCAGACAGGGGCCCAGCTCACCCCTCCACTTT | CASSRQGPSSPLHF
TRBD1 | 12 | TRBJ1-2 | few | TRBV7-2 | TGTGCCAGCAGCCCACAGGGGCGCGGCTACACCTTC | CASSPQGRGYTF
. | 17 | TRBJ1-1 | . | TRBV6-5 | TGTGCCAACAGTTACTCGGGACGTGACGCCATGAACACTGAAGCTTTCTTT | CANSYSGRDAMNTEAFF
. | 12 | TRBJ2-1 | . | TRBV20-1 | TGCAGTTGCGGCTCAATGGGGGGTGAGCTGTTCTTC | CSCGSMGGELFF
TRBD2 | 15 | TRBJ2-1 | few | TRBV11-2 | TGTGCCAGCAGCCCGAGGGCTAGCGGGGGTAATGAGCAGTTCTTC | CASSPRASGGNEQFF
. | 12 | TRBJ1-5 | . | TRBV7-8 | TGTGCCAGCAGCTTACCCCAGCAGCCCCAGCATTTT | CASSLPQQPQHF
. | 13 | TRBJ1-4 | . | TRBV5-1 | TGCGCCAGCAGCCGGGAGTCTAATGAAAAACTGTTTTTT | CASSRESNEKLFF
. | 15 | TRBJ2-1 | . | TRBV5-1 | TGCGCCAGCAGTCAAGTGGGGGCACAGTACAATGAGCAGTTCTTC | CASSQVGAQYNEQFF
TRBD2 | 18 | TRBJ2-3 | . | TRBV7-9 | TGTGCCAGCAGCTTAGCCCCCTTCGCGGGGGGGAGCACAGATACGCAGTATTTT | CASSLAPFAGGSTDTQYF
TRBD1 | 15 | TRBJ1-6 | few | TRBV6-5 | TGTGCCAGCAGTTATTTCGACAGGGATAATTCACCCCTCCACTTT | CASSYFDRDNSPLHF
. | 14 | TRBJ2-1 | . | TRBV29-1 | TGCAGCGCTCGACCCCGGTCTTCCTACAATGAGCAGTTCTTC | CSARPRSSYNEQFF
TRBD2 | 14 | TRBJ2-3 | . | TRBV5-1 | TGCGCCAGCACCCCAGCGGGGGTCGCAGATACGCAGTATTTT | CASTPAGVADTQYF
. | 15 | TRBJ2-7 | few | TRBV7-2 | TGTGCCAGCAGCTTATTATTGGCCGTAGGGGTCGAGCAGTACTTC | CASSLLLAVGVEQYF
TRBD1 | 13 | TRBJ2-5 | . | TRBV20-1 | TGCAGTGCCGGGGGACAGGGGGCTGGTGAGCAGTACTTC | CSAGGQGAGEQYF
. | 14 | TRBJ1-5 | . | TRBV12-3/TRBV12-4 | TGTGCCAGCAGCCCAGGGATCATGGTTCAGCCCCAGCATTTT | CASSPGIMVQPQHF
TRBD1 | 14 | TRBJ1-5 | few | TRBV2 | TGTGCCAGCACAGACAGGGGAGGCAATCAGCCCCAGCATTTT | CASTDRGGNQPQHF
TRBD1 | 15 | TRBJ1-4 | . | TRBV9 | TGTGCCAGCAGCGTCGGGACAGGCGATAATGAAAAACTGTTTTTT | CASSVGTGDNEKLFF
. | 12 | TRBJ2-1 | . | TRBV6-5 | TGTGCCAGCAGTAGCGGACAGAGTGCGCAGTTCTTC | CASSSGQSAQFF
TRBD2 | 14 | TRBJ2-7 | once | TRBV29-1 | TGCAGCGTTGAAGAGCGGGGGGGATCCTACGAGCAGTACTTC | CSVEERGGSYEQYF
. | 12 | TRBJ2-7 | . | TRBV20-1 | TGCAGTGCTAGCGGACATCTATACGAGCAGTACTTC | CSASGHLYEQYF
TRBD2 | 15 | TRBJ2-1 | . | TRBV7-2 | TGTGCCAGCAGAAACTGGACTAGCGGGGCAAATGAGCAGTTCTTC | CASRNWTSGANEQFF
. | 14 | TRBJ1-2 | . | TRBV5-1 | TGCGCCAGCAGCTTGGCAGGGACCCTCTATGGCTACACCTTC | CASSLAGTLYGYTF
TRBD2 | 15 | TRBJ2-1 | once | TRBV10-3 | TGTGCCATCAGTCCTAGCGGGGGTGAGGGAAATGAGCAGTTCTTC | CAISPSGGEGNEQFF
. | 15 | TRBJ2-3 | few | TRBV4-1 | TGCGCCAGCAGCCGGATCCGGACACGGGAAGATACGCAGTATTTT | CASSRIRTREDTQYF
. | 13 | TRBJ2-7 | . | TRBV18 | TGTGCCAGCTCACCTTCGGCAGCCTACGAGCAGTACTTC | CASSPSAAYEQYF
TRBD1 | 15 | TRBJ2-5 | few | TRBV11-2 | TGTGCCAGCAGCTTAGATGGACAGGGACAAGAGACCCAGTACTTC | CASSLDGQGQETQYF
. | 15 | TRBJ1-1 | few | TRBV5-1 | TGCGCCAGCAGCTCCTCTGGGGGGGCGACCACTGAAGCTTTCTTT | CASSSSGGATTEAFF
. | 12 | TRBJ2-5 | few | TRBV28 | TGTACCAGCAGTCCTCGTACGGAGACCCAGTACTTC | CTSSPRTETQYF
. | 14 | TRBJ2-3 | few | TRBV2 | TGTGCCAGCAGAGGGACCGGGGTTGGTGGTACGCAGTATTTT | CASRGTGVGGTQYF
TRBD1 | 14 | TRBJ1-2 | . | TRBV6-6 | TGTGCCACACGGCAAGGACAGGCTGAGTATGGCTCCACCTTC | CATRQGQAEYGSTF
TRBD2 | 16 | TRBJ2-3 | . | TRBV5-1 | TGCGCCAGCATCCCAGGACTAGCGGCTAGCACAGATACGCAGTATTTT | CASIPGLAASTDTQYF
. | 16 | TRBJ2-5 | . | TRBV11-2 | TGTGCCAGCAGCTTAGGTTCGGGCAGGGGCCGAGAGACCCAGTACTTC | CASSLGSGRGRETQYF
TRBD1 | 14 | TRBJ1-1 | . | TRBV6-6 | TGTGCCAGCATCCTTGGACAGGGCGTCACTGAAGCTTTCTTT | CASILGQGVTEAFF
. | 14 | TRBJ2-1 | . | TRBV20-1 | TGCAGTGCTAGAGCGGGGGCCCGCTACAATGAGCAGTTCTTC | CSARAGARYNEQFF
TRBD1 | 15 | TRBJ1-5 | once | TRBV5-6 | TGTGCCAGCAGCGGACAGGGGGCGGGCAATCAGCCCCAGCATTTT | CASSGQGAGNQPQHF
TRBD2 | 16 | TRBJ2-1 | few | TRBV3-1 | TGTGCCAGCAGCCATCTAGTGACTAGCGGGGGGGGAAAGCAGTTCTTC | CASSHLVTSGGGKQFF
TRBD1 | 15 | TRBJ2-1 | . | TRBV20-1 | TGCAGTGCTAGCGGTGGACAGGGGTTGGGCAATGAGCAGTTCTTC | CSASGGQGLGNEQFF